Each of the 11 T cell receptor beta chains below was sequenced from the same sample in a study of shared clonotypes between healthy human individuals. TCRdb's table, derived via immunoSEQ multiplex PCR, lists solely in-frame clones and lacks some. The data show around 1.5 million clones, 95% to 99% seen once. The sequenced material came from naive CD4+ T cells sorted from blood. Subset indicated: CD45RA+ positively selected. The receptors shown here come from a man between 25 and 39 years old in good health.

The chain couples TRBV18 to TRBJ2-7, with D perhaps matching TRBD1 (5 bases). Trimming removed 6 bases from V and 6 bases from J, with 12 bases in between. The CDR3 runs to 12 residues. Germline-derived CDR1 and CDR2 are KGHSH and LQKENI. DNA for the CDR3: TGTGCCAGCTCGTCGACAGATATCGAGCAGTACTTC. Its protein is CASSSTDIEQYF.

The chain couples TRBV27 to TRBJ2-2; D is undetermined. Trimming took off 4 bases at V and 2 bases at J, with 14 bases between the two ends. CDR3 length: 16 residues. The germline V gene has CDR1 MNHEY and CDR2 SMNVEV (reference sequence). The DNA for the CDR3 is TGTGCCAGCAGTTCCCCCCGTTCCCTAAACACCGGGGAGCTGTTTTTT. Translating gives CASSSPRSLNTGELFF.

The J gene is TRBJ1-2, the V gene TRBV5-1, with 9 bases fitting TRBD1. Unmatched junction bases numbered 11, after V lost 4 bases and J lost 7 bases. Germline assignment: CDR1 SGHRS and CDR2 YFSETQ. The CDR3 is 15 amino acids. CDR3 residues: CASSPDPGTGSGYTF. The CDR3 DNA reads TGCGCCAGCAGCCCGGACCCCGGGACAGGGTCTGGCTACACCTTC.

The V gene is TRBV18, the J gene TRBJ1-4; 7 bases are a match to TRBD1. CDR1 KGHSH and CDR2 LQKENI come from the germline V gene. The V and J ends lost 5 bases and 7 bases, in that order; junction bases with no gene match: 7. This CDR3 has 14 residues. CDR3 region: CASSFRQGGEKLFF. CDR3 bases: TGTGCCAGCTCATTTCGACAGGGAGGTGAAAAACTGTTTTTT.

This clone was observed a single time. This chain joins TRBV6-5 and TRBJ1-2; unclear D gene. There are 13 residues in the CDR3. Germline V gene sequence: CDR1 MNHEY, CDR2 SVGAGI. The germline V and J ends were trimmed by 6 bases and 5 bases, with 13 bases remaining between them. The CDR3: CASSQKTVYGYTF. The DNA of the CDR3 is TGTGCCAGCAGCCAAAAAACAGTTTATGGCTACACCTTC.

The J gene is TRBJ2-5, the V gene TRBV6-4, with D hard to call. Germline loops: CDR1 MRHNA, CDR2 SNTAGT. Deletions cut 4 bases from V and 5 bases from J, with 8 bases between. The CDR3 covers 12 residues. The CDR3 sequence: CASSVDWETQYF. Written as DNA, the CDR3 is TGTGCCAGCAGTGTAGACTGGGAGACCCAGTACTTC.

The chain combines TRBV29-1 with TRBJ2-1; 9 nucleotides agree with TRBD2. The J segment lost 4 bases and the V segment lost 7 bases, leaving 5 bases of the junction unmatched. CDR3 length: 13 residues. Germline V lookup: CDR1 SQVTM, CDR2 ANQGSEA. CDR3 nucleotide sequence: TGCAGCGGGGGGACTAGCCCTTACAATGAGCAGTTCTTC. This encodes CSGGTSPYNEQFF.

The CDR3 reads CASSLRGFHEQYF. For the CDR3, the DNA is TGTGCCAGCAGTTTACGGGGCTTCCACGAGCAGTACTTC. The chain uses TRBV27 and TRBJ2-7, with D possibly called TRBD1 or TRBD2 (5 bases each). V was trimmed by 2 bases and J by 5 bases, leaving 10 bases between them. Germline lookup yields CDR1 MNHEY and CDR2 SMNVEV (reference sequence). This CDR3 has 13 amino acids.

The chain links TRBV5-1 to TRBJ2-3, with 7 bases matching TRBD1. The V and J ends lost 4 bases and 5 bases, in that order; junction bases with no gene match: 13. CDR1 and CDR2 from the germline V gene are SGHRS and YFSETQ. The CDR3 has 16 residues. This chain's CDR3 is CASSTGQDAGKDTQYF. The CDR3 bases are TGCGCCAGCAGCACAGGACAGGACGCAGGGAAAGATACGCAGTATTTT.

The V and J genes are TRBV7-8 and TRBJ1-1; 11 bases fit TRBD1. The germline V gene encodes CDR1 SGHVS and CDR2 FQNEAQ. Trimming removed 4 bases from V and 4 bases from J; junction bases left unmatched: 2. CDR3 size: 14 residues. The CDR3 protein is CASSSGTGGTEAFF. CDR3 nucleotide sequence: TGTGCCAGCAGCTCCGGGACAGGGGGCACTGAAGCTTTCTTT. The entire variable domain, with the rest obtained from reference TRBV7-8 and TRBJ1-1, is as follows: GAGVSQSPRYKVAKRGQDVALRCDPISGHVSLFWYQQALGQGPEFLTYFQNEAQLDKSGLPSDRFFAERPEGSVSTLKIQRTQQEDSAVYLCASSSGTGGTEAFFGQGTRLTVV.

In DNA form, the CDR3 reads TGTGCCTGGAGTGTCCGAAACACCGGCGGAGGGGGCTACGAGCAGTACTTC. Translated, it gives CAWSVRNTGGGGYEQYF. V usage is TRBV30 and J usage is TRBJ2-7; D may correspond to TRBD1 or TRBD2 (6 bases each). The CDR3 length is 17 residues. Trimming took 0 bases from V and 3 from J, leaving 21 bases between them. In germline, CDR1 is GTSNPN, CDR2 SVGIG (reference sequence).